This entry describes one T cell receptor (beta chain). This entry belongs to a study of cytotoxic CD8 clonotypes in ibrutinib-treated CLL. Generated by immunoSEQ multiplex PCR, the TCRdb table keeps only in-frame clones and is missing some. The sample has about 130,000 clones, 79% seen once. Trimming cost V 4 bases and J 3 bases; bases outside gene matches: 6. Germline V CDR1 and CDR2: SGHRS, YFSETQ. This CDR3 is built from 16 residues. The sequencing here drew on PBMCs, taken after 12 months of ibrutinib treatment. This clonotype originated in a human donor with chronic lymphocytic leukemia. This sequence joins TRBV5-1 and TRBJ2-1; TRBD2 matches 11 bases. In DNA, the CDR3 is TGCGCCAGCAGCACCTCCGGGACTAGCGGCTACAATGAGCAGTTCTTC. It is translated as CASSTSGTSGYNEQFF.